Each of the 14 T cell receptor beta chains below was sequenced from the same sample in a study of blood T cell repertoires in COVID-19. This table comes from immunoSEQ multiplex PCR, and its TCRdb copy is limited to in-frame clones, with some not included. The sample includes about 110,000 clones, over 75% of them seen just once. Sequencing was done on a sample of peripheral blood. The receptors were gathered from a man in his forties or fifties with acute or convalescent COVID-19.

Comments on this clone: A read error is possible here, since a much larger clone lies one base away. At the DNA level, this CDR3 is encoded by other sequences in the same sample as well. The chain couples TRBV14 to TRBJ2-7; 9 nucleotides agree with TRBD2. The CDR3 is 12 residues long. V lost 11 bases to trimming and J lost 5 bases; unmatched junction nucleotides: 7. Germline V gene data show CDR1 as SGHDN and CDR2 as FVKESK. DNA of the CDR3: TGTGCCCGGGGCGGGGGGGCCCACGAGCAGTACTTC. Protein product: CARGGGAHEQYF.

The chain is built from TRBV19 and TRBJ2-2; the D gene is possibly TRBD2 (7 bases). The germline V and J ends were trimmed by 4 bases and 4 bases, with 13 bases remaining between them. Germline loops: CDR1 LNHDA, CDR2 SQIVND (reference sequence). The CDR3 runs to 15 residues. Here the CDR3 reads CASSRRGQGTGELFF. The CDR3 DNA reads as TGTGCCAGTAGTAGGCGGGGGCAAGGCACCGGGGAGCTGTTTTTT. The whole variable domain, filled in from reference TRBV19 and TRBJ2-2, reads DGGITQSPKYLFRKEGQNVTLSCEQNLNHDAMYWYRQDPGQGLRLIYYSQIVNDFQKGDIAEGYSVSREKKESFPLTVTSAQKNPTAFYLCASSRRGQGTGELFFGEGSRLTVL.

This chain uses TRBV7-3 with TRBJ2-3; 7 nucleotides line up with TRBD2. V was pared by 5 bases and J by 1 base, with 6 bases of the junction left unmatched. Germline CDR1 reads SGHTA; CDR2 reads FQGTGA. The CDR3 contains 15 residues. As DNA, the CDR3 is TGTGCCAGCAGCCAAGGCGCGGGGGGCACAGATACGCAGTATTTT. It translates to CASSQGAGGTDTQYF. The full variable domain, rest sourced from reference TRBV7-3 and TRBJ2-3, is GAGVSQTPSNKVTEKGKYVELRCDPISGHTALYWYRQSLGQGPEFLIYFQGTGAADDSGLPNDRFFAVRPEGSVSTLKIQRTERGDSAVYLCASSQGAGGTDTQYFGPGTRLTVL.

A few counts support this clone. This chain links TRBV5-1 with TRBJ1-6; TRBD1 is a possible D gene (6 bases). This CDR3 comprises 15 residues. Trimming cost V 2 bases and J 7 bases, with 13 bases left between them. Germline lookup yields CDR1 SGHRS and CDR2 YFSETQ. CDR3 DNA: TGCGCCAGCAGCTTACCCCGGGACACCAATTCACCCCTCCACTTT. It specifies CASSLPRDTNSPLHF.

V and J are TRBV7-2 and TRBJ1-6; 8 nucleotides match TRBD1. Germline V gene sequence: CDR1 SGHTA, CDR2 FQGNSA. The ends lost 3 bases at V and 14 bases at J; junction bases unmatched: 6. The CDR3 is 13 residues long. Here the CDR3 DNA reads TGTGCCAGCAGCTTCGAACAGGGGGGGGCCCTCCACTTT. Residues: CASSFEQGGALHF.

The chain joins TRBV6-5 to TRBJ1-2, with TRBD1 identical over 7 bases. Germline V gene lookup returns CDR1 MNHEY and CDR2 SVGAGI. The ends lost 6 bases at V and 5 bases at J; junction bases unmatched: 6. This CDR3 region has 13 residues. The CDR3, as DNA: TGTGCCAGCAGGTTGACAGGGATGTATGGCTACACCTTC. Translation: CASRLTGMYGYTF.

This chain links TRBV6-6 with TRBJ1-2; 10 bases map to TRBD1. The V gene end was trimmed by 6 bases and the J gene end by 2 bases; junction bases not matched to a gene: 3. The CDR3 consists of 14 residues. The germline gives CDR1 MNHNY, CDR2 SVGAGI (reference sequence). The CDR3 DNA reads as TGTGCCAGCAGACCGACAGGGGGCAACTATGGCTACACCTTC. Its translation: CASRPTGGNYGYTF.

This clone was found once. This chain links TRBV28 with TRBJ1-2; 7 nucleotides match TRBD1. The CDR3 runs 13 residues. The V gene's germline CDR1 is MDHEN and CDR2 SYDVKM. With V trimmed by 6 bases and J by 2 bases, 3 bases remained unmatched. CDR3 coding DNA: TGTGCCAGCAGGATGGACAGGAACTATGGCTACACCTTC. Its protein product is CASRMDRNYGYTF.

The V call is TRBV27, the J call TRBJ1-2, with a weak D call TRBD1 (6 bases). The CDR3 length is 13 residues. V was cut by 2 bases and J by 3 bases, with 7 bases left in between. CDR1 and CDR2 from the germline V gene are MNHEY and SMNVEV (reference sequence). This CDR3 reads CASSLTGYYGYTF. The CDR3 DNA reads TGTGCCAGCAGTTTAACAGGGTACTATGGCTACACCTTC.

This chain joins TRBV2 and TRBJ1-3; D unresolved. The germline CDR1 and CDR2 sequences are SNHLY and FYNNEI. The CDR3 is 14 residues long. The V and J ends lost 4 bases and 0 bases respectively, with 7 bases between them. The CDR3 loop is CASSAQSSGNTIYF. The CDR3 DNA reads as TGTGCCAGCAGTGCACAGAGCTCTGGAAACACCATATATTTT.

The rearrangement joins TRBV6-5 to TRBJ1-2; 9 bases align to TRBD1. The CDR3 loop spans 14 amino acids. CDR1 and CDR2 (germline): MNHEY, SVGAGI. V lost 5 bases to trimming and J lost 8 bases; unmatched junction nucleotides: 9. The CDR3 region is CASSPLGQGEGYTF. Here the CDR3 DNA reads TGTGCCAGCAGTCCATTGGGACAGGGAGAAGGCTACACCTTC.

The chain employs TRBV5-4 and TRBJ2-7, with 11 bases lining up with TRBD2. The CDR3 is 16 residues long. Germline V gene lookup returns CDR1 SGHNT and CDR2 YYREEE (reference sequence). Unmatched junction bases numbered 8, after V lost 4 bases and J lost 2 bases. CDR3 nucleotides: TGTGCCAGCAGCCAGATACCGGGACTAGCGGCCTACGAGCAGTACTTC. Its protein product is CASSQIPGLAAYEQYF.

This chain uses TRBV25-1 with TRBJ1-4; no reliable D call. The CDR3 runs to 14 residues. The ends were cut back, 4 bases at V and 4 bases at J, with 10 bases in the middle. Germline CDR1 MGHDK, CDR2 SYGVNS. CDR3 region: CASSGRDFNEKLFF. The DNA for the CDR3 is TGTGCCAGCAGTGGCCGAGACTTTAATGAAAAACTGTTTTTT.

The rearrangement uses TRBV12-3 or TRBV12-4 and TRBJ2-7, with 8 bases that match TRBD1. The CDR3 extends over 13 amino acids. J was trimmed by 6 bases and V by 6 bases; bases with no gene match: 7. The CDR3 protein is CASSLTGGGEQYV. CDR3 bases: TGTGCCAGCAGCCTTACAGGGGGAGGCGAGCAGTACGTC.